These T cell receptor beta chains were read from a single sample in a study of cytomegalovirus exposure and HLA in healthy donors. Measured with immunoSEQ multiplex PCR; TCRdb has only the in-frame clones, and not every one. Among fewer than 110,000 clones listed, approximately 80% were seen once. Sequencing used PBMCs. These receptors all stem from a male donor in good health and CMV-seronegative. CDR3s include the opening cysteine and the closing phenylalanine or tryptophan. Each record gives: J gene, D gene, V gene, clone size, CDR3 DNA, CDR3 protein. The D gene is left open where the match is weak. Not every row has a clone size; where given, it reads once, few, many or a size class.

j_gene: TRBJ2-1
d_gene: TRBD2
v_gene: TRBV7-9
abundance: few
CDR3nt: TGTGCCAGCAGCTCCCGACTAGCGAACGGCAATGAGCAGTTCTTC
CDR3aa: CASSSRLANGNEQFF

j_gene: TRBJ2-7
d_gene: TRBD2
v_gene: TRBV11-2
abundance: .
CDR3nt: TGTGCCAGCAGCCTAGACCCCACTAGCGTGATAGTATACGAGCAGTACTTC
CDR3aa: CASSLDPTSVIVYEQYF

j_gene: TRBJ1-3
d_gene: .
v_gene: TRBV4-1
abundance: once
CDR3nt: TGCGCCAGCAGCCAAGATTCCAGGGGTGACACCATATATTTT
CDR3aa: CASSQDSRGDTIYF

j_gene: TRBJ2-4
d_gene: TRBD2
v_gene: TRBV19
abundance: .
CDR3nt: TGTGCCAGTAGCCTTGGGGCTAGCGGGACCTTAGCCAAAAACATTCAGTACTTC
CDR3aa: CASSLGASGTLAKNIQYF

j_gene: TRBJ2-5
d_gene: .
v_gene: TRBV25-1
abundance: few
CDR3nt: TGTGCCAGCAGCGTCACCGGGCAAGAGACCCAGTACTTC
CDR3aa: CASSVTGQETQYF

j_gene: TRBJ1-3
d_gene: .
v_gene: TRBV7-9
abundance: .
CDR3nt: TGTGCCAGCAGCTCCGTCAAACAGGACCTCGGAAACACCATATATTTT
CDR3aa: CASSSVKQDLGNTIYF

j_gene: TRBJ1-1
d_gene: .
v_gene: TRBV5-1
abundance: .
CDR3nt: TGCGCCAGCAGCCTAGACCTTTCGACGAACACTGAAGCCTTCTTT
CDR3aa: CASSLDLSTNTEAFF

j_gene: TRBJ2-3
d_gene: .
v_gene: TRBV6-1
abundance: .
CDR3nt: TGTGCCAGCATCAAATCAGGGTCGTCTGGTACGCAGTATTTT
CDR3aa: CASIKSGSSGTQYF

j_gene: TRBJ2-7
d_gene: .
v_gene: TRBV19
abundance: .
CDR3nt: TGTGCCAGTAGTGCGGACTCGGACTACGAGCAGTACTTC
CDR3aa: CASSADSDYEQYF

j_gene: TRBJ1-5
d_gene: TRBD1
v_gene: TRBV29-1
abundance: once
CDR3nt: TGCAGCGCCTGGACAGGGGCAGGTCAGCCCCAGCATTTT
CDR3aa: CSAWTGAGQPQHF

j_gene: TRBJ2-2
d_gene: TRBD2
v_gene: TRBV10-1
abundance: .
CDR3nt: TGCGCCAGCAGTAACCTGTGGTCGAGCGGGATGGCCGGGGAGCTGTTTTTT
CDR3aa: CASSNLWSSGMAGELFF

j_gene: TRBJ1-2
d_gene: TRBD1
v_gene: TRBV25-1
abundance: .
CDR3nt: TGTGCCAGCAGTGAAGACAGGGCGGGCTATGGCTACACCTTC
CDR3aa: CASSEDRAGYGYTF

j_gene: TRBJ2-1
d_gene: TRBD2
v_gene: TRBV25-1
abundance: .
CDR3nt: TGTGCCAGCAGTGATCCTCGACTAGCGGGAGACCTCTACAATGAGCAGTTCTTC
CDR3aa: CASSDPRLAGDLYNEQFF

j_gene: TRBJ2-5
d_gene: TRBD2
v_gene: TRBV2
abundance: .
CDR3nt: TGTGCCAGCTTCGGCGGCGGGAGGGGGCTAGGGCGAGAGACCCAGTACTTC
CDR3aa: CASFGGGRGLGRETQYF

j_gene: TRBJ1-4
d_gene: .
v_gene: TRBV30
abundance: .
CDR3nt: TGTGCCTGGAGTCCCACTCTCACCGCTGCAACTAATGAAAAACTGTTTTTT
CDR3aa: CAWSPTLTAATNEKLFF

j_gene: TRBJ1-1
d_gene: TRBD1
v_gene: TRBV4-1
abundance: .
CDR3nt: TGCGCCAGCAGCCTAGCCGGGACAGTCAACACTGAAGCTTTCTTT
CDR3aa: CASSLAGTVNTEAFF

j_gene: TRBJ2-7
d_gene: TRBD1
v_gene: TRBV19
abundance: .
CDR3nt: TGTGCCAGTAGTACGGCCGGGACAGGGGGAGAGCAGTACTTC
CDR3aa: CASSTAGTGGEQYF

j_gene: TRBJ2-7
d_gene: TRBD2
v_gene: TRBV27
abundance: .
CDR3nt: TGTGCCAGCAGTTCTAGCGGATACGAGCAGTACTTC
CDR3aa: CASSSSGYEQYF

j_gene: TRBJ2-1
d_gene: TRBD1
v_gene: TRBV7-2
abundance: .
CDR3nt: TGTGCCAGCAGCGGAGAGCCGGGACAGGTCCGTAATGAGCAGTTCTTC
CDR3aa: CASSGEPGQVRNEQFF

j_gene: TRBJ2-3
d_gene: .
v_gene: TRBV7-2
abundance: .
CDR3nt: TGTGCCAGCAGCTTCCCCGGGTCGAGTTATACGCAGTATTTT
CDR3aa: CASSFPGSSYTQYF

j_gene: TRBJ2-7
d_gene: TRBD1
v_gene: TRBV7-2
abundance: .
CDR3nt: TGTGCCAGCAACCAGTGGGGACAGAGCTCCTACGAGCAGTACTTC
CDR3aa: CASNQWGQSSYEQYF

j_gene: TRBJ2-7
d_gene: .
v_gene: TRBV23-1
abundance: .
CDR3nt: TGCGCCAGCAGTGCCCGACAGGAAAGCTCCTACGAGCAGTACTTC
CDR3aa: CASSARQESSYEQYF

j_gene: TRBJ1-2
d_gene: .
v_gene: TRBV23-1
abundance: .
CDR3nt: TGCGCCAGCAGGCAACGGTCGGTGCAAAATGGCTACACCTTC
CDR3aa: CASRQRSVQNGYTF

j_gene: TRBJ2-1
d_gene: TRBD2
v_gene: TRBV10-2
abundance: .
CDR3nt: TGCGCCAGCAGTGAGTCCTGGCGGGAGGTTAGGGGTGAGCAGTTCTTC
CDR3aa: CASSESWREVRGEQFF

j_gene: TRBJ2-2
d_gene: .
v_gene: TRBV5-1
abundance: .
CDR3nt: TGCGCCAGCAGCTTGATCTCGAACACCGGGGAGCTGTTTTTT
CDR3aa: CASSLISNTGELFF

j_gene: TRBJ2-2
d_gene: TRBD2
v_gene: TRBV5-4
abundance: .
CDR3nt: TGTGCCAGCAGCTTGGGTAGCGGGTTGTTCGGGGAGCTGTTTTTT
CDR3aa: CASSLGSGLFGELFF

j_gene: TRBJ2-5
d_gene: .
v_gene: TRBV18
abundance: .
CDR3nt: TGTGCCAGCTCACCACGCGGAGACCAAGAGACCCAGTACTTC
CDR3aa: CASSPRGDQETQYF

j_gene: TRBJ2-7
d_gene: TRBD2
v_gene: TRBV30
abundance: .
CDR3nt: TGTGCCTGGACTCCGGGACTAGCGGGTTCCTACGAGCAGTACTTC
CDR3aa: CAWTPGLAGSYEQYF

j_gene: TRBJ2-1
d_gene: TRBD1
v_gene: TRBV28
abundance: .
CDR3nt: TGTGCCAGCAGTTTATATAGGACAGGGGGCAATGAGCAGTTCTTC
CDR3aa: CASSLYRTGGNEQFF

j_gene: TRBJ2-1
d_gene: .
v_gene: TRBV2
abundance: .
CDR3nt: TGTGCCAGCAGTGAATTGGTCAGCTACAATGAGCAGTTCTTC
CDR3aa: CASSELVSYNEQFF

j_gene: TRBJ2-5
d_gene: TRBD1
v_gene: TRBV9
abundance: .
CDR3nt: TGTGCCAGCAGCGAAGGAGGGGGGACAGGGTATACCCAGTACTTC
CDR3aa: CASSEGGGTGYTQYF

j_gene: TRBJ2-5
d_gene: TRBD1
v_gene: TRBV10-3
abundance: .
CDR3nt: TGTGCCATCAGTGTAGGGACAGGGGGCCTTCAGTACCAAGAGACCCAGTACTTC
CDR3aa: CAISVGTGGLQYQETQYF

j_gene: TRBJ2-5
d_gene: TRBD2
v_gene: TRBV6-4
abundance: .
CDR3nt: TGTGCCAGCAGTCCCACGACTAGCCGGGTAAACCAAGAGACCCAGTACTTC
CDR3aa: CASSPTTSRVNQETQYF

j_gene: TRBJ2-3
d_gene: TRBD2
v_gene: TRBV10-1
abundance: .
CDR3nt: TGCGCCAGCAGAACGACTAGCGACGGTGCAGATACGCAGTATTTT
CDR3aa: CASRTTSDGADTQYF

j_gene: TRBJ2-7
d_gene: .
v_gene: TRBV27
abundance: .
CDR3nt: TGTGCCAGCAGTTTAATCGGGGGTACATTTTACGAGCAGTACTTC
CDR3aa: CASSLIGGTFYEQYF

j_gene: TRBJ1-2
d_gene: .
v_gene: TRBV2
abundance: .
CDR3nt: TGTGCCGGACGACCCGACAGTACGACATATGGCTACACCTTC
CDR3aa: CAGRPDSTTYGYTF

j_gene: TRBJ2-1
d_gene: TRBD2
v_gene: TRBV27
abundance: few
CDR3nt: TGTGCCAGCAGTTTATGGTCCGGCGGGAGGGAGTTCTTC
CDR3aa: CASSLWSGGREFF

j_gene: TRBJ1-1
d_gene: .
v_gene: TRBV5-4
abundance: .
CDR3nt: TGTGCCAGCAGCCTGATAAAGCCGAACACTGAAGCTTTCTTT
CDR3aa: CASSLIKPNTEAFF

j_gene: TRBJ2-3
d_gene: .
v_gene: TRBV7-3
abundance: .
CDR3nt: TGTGCCAGCAGCTTAACAGGGTCGAGGGCCGATACGCAGTATTTT
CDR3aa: CASSLTGSRADTQYF

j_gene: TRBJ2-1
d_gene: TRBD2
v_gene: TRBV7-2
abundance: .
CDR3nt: TGTGCCAGCAGCTTAGCGGGACTAGCGGTGGTTACCTACAATGAGCAGTTCTTC
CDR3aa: CASSLAGLAVVTYNEQFF